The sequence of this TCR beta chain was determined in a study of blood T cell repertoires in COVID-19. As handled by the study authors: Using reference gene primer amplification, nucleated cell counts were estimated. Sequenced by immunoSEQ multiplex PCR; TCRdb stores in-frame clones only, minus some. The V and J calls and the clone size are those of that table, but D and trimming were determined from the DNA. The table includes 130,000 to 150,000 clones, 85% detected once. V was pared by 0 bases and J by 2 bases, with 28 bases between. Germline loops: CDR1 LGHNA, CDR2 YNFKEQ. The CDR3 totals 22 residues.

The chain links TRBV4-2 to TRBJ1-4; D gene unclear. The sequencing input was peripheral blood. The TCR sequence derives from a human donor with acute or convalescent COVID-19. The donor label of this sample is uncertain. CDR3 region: CASSQEKAGLIITSDTNEKLFF. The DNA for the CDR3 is TGTGCCAGCAGCCAAGAAAAGGCCGGACTAATCATAACCTCAGATACTAATGAAAAACTGTTTTTT.